Listed here is a single T cell receptor beta chain. CDR3 length equals 16 residues. V dropped 1 base and J dropped 1 base, with 11 bases sitting between them. The V gene's germline CDR1 is SGHTA and CDR2 FQGNSA. This entry belongs to a study of early T cells in non-severe SARS-CoV-2 infection. Each CDR3 protein gets one entry after TCRdb re-called the 5' RACE reads with MiXCR. The table shows tens of thousands of distinct CDR3 sequences, with about 10% occurring only once. The clonotype originates from an adult who was a healthcare worker with PCR-confirmed SARS-CoV-2 infection or an uninfected control (not recorded which). The V and J genes are TRBV7-2 and TRBJ2-1; possible D gene TRBD1, 5 bases. The sample consisted of whole blood, taken at baseline. CDR3 amino acids: CASSLGWGRSYNEQFF. In nucleotides, the CDR3 is TGTGCCAGCAGCTTAGGTTGGGGCCGGTCCTACAATGAGCAGTTCTTC.